These T cell receptor beta chains were read from a single sample in a study of blood T cell repertoires in COVID-19. The data were produced by immunoSEQ multiplex PCR, yet TCRdb's version contains in-frame clones alone and is incomplete. The sample has 150,000 to 200,000 clones, 70% to 85% seen once; the top ten hold approximately 14%. Material for sequencing was PBMCs or T cells enriched from blood (not recorded which). All receptors come from a man aged 45-65 years who had recovered from COVID-19. Each CDR3 is given with its conserved first and last residue. The D gene is left open where the match is weak. A clone size is listed for some rows: how often the clone was seen (once, few, many), or a class if it is expanded.

>TRBJ2-7|TRBV19|TRBD1|.
TGTGCCAGTGATAACCGGGACAGGGGAGAGTACGAGCAGTACTTC
CASDNRDRGEYEQYF
>TRBJ2-3|TRBV19|.|.
TGTGCCACCAGTAAAGAAAGAGCTAACCCTACGCAGTATTTT
CATSKERANPTQYF
>TRBJ1-2|TRBV2|TRBD1|.
TGTGCCAGCAGTCAGGGGGCATTGAACTATGGCTACACCTTC
CASSQGALNYGYTF
>TRBJ1-5|TRBV3-1/TRBV3-2|TRBD1|.
TGTGCCAGCAGCCCACAGGGGACGGCCAATCAGCCCCAGCATTTT
CASSPQGTANQPQHF
>TRBJ2-1|TRBV13|.|.
TGTGCCAGCAGCCCAGTTCGCCCCTCCTACAATGAGCAGTTCTTC
CASSPVRPSYNEQFF
>TRBJ1-1|TRBV5-4|.|once
TGTGCCAGCAGCTTGGGGGGGGGATTGAACACTGAAGCTTTCTTT
CASSLGGGLNTEAFF
>TRBJ1-2|TRBV10-3|.|.
TGTGCCATCAGTGAGTCAGAAGGGGTGGGTGGCTACACCTTC
CAISESEGVGGYTF
>TRBJ1-5|TRBV7-2|.|once
TGTGCCAGCAGCTTAGGAGTAATCCGAAATCAGCCCCAGCATTTT
CASSLGVIRNQPQHF
>TRBJ1-6|TRBV10-2|.|.
TGCGCCAGCTCCGGCAGGGTCAATTCACCCCTCCACTTT
CASSGRVNSPLHF
>TRBJ2-3|TRBV6-1|.|.
TGTGCCAGCAGTGACGCACAGGTTGGTGGAGATACGCAGTATTTT
CASSDAQVGGDTQYF
>TRBJ2-5|TRBV9|TRBD2|.
TGTGCCAGCAGCCCTCATGCTGGGACTAGCGGAGAGACCCAGTACTTC
CASSPHAGTSGETQYF
>TRBJ2-7|TRBV24-1|.|.
TGTGCCACCAGTGATTTTGAGTCTCACGAGCAGTACTTC
CATSDFESHEQYF
>TRBJ2-3|TRBV5-1|TRBD2|once
TGCGCCAGCAGCAAACAGCAGCGGGGGACTAGCACAGATACGCAGTATTTT
CASSKQQRGTSTDTQYF
>TRBJ1-5|TRBV6-5|.|many
TGTGCCACCAGGGCCGTGGAGAGCAATCAGCCCCAGCATTTT
CATRAVESNQPQHF
>TRBJ2-3|TRBV7-9|TRBD1|.
TGTGCCAGCAGCTTAGCGACAGGGGCAGATACGCAGTATTTT
CASSLATGADTQYF
>TRBJ2-3|TRBV19|TRBD2|.
TGTGCCAGTAGTACAGCGGGGTACACAGATACGCAGTATTTT
CASSTAGYTDTQYF
>TRBJ1-1|TRBV5-5|TRBD1|.
TGTGCCAGCAGCTTTACAGGGGGCGGCACTGAAGCTTTCTTT
CASSFTGGGTEAFF
>TRBJ1-1|TRBV5-8|TRBD1|.
TGTGCCAGCAGCTACCTCGGACAGGGCAACACTGAAGCTTTCTTT
CASSYLGQGNTEAFF
>TRBJ1-4|TRBV6-5|.|.
TGTGCCAGCAGTTGGGCCCCCGAAGGCGAAAAACTGTTTTTT
CASSWAPEGEKLFF
>TRBJ2-5|TRBV3-1/TRBV3-2|.|.
TGTGCCAGCAGCCAAGGTCGCGGGGGCTCCTTACGGACCCAGTACTTC
CASSQGRGGSLRTQYF
>TRBJ1-1|TRBV6-5|.|.
TGTGCCAGCAGGGCAGGGGCGGGCACTGAAGCTTTCTTT
CASRAGAGTEAFF
>TRBJ2-1|TRBV3-1/TRBV3-2|TRBD2|.
TGTGCCAGCAGCCTCTGGACTAGCGGGGCCGGGAATGAGCAGTTCTTC
CASSLWTSGAGNEQFF
>TRBJ1-4|TRBV6-4|.|.
TGTGCCAGCAGAATACAAGCAACTAATGAAAAACTGTTTTTT
CASRIQATNEKLFF
>TRBJ2-7|TRBV2|TRBD1|.
TGTGCCAGCAAAGGAGATAGGGACAGGAGCTACGAGCAGTACTTC
CASKGDRDRSYEQYF
>TRBJ2-5|TRBV24-1|TRBD2|.
TGTGCCACCAGTGATTCCCAAGCGGGGTCTGAGACCCAGTACTTC
CATSDSQAGSETQYF
>TRBJ1-2|TRBV28|.|.
TGTGCCGCCAAGGTCGGTGGGGGGGCCTATGGCTACACCTTC
CAAKVGGGAYGYTF
>TRBJ2-7|TRBV14|.|.
TGTGCCAGCAGCCCAACCGGGTCCAAACCCGAGCAGTACTTC
CASSPTGSKPEQYF
>TRBJ2-5|TRBV27|.|.
TGTGCCAGCAGTTTATCTCGGCACAGCCAAGAGACCCAGTACTTC
CASSLSRHSQETQYF
>TRBJ1-2|TRBV19|.|.
TGTGCCAGTAGTATCCCACAGGGACCTTATAACTATGGCTACACCTTC
CASSIPQGPYNYGYTF
>TRBJ2-1|TRBV6-4|TRBD2|.
TGTGCCAGCAGTGACCAAAGCGGGGGATACAATGAGCAGTTCTTC
CASSDQSGGYNEQFF
>TRBJ1-2|TRBV6-1|TRBD1|.
TGTGCCAGCAGTGAACCAGAGACAGGGGGTAATGGCTACACCTTC
CASSEPETGGNGYTF
>TRBJ2-5|TRBV19|.|once
TGTGCCAGTAGTATAGTTCGCGGGGGCCCGGAGACCCAGTACTTC
CASSIVRGGPETQYF
>TRBJ2-4|TRBV5-1|.|.
TGCGCCAGCAGCTTGGATCGCCCAGCGGCAGGAGGGTCGCAGTACTTC
CASSLDRPAAGGSQYF
>TRBJ1-2|TRBV21-1|.|once
TGTGCCAGCACCAAGGACGGGAGCTATGGCTACACCTTC
CASTKDGSYGYTF
>TRBJ1-1|TRBV12-3/TRBV12-4|TRBD1|.
TGTGCCAGCAGTTACAGGGGTGAAGCTTTCTTT
CASSYRGEAFF
>TRBJ1-2|TRBV6-6|TRBD1|once
TGTGCCAGCAGTGGAACGACAGGGAATAACTATGGCTACACCTTC
CASSGTTGNNYGYTF
>TRBJ1-5|TRBV19|.|few
TGTGCCAGTAGTTTAGGACAATTAGAACAGCCCCAGCATTTT
CASSLGQLEQPQHF
>TRBJ2-5|TRBV5-6|TRBD2|.
TGTGCCAGCAGCTTAAACGGGGGGGACGAGACCCAGTACTTC
CASSLNGGDETQYF
>TRBJ2-7|TRBV19|.|.
TGTGCCAGTAGTACTTTGGGGAGGACAGGAACCTACGAGCAGTACTTC
CASSTLGRTGTYEQYF
>TRBJ2-5|TRBV7-6|TRBD1|.
TGTGCCAGCAGCTTAGGATTTGGGACAGGGGGAGGAGAGACCCAGTACTTC
CASSLGFGTGGGETQYF
>TRBJ1-1|TRBV5-8|.|.
TGTGCCAGCAGCTTGCCCAGGGCAAGAGACAACACTGAAGCTTTCTTT
CASSLPRARDNTEAFF
>TRBJ2-7|TRBV10-1|.|.
TGCGCCAGACAGGGGTGCGGGAAGTACGAGCAGTACTTC
CARQGCGKYEQYF
>TRBJ2-7|TRBV10-3|TRBD1|.
TGTGCCATCGGTGGGACAGACGAGCAGTACTTC
CAIGGTDEQYF
>TRBJ1-2|TRBV7-9|TRBD1|.
TGTGCCAGCAGCGCGCGGACAGGGGTAAACTATGGCTACACCTTC
CASSARTGVNYGYTF
>TRBJ2-2|TRBV9|TRBD2|.
TGTGCCAGCAGCGTAGGTAGCGGGGGGGGCACCGGGGAGCTGTTTTTT
CASSVGSGGGTGELFF
>TRBJ1-5|TRBV5-6|.|few
TGTGCCAGCAGCCGGGGGTATAGCAATCAGCCCCAGCATTTT
CASSRGYSNQPQHF
>TRBJ1-4|TRBV6-4|TRBD1|.
TGTGCCAGCAGTGATCAGGACAGGGGGCCTACAACTAATGAAAAACTGTTTTTT
CASSDQDRGPTTNEKLFF
>TRBJ1-2|TRBV2|.|.
TGTGCCAGCAGTGTTTTGGGGGCTGGCTATGGCTACACCTTC
CASSVLGAGYGYTF
>TRBJ1-4|TRBV5-5|.|.
TGTGCCAGCAGCGCGCCAAAAACAGGGATTGCAACTAATGAAAAACTGTTTTTT
CASSAPKTGIATNEKLFF
>TRBJ1-1|TRBV7-8|.|.
TGTGCCAGCAGCTTACGCCCGGGGGGGGCTGAAGCTTTCTTT
CASSLRPGGAEAFF
>TRBJ1-1|TRBV3-1/TRBV3-2|.|.
TGTGCCAGCAGCCGCGGGACGGCAGTCGGGGCTGAAGCTTTCTTT
CASSRGTAVGAEAFF